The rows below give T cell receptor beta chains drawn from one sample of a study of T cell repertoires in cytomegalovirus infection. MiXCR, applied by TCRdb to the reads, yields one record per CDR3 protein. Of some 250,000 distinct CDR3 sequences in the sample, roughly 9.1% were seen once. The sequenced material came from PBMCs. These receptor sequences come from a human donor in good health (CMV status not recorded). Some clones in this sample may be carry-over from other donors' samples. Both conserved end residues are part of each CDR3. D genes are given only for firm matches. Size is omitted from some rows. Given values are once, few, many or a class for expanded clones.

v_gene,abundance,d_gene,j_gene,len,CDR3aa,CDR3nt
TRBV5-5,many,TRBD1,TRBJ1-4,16,CASSLGQGASNEKLFF,TGTGCCAGCAGCTTGGGACAGGGGGCCTCTAATGAAAAACTGTTTTTT
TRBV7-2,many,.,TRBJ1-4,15,CASSVQGSWNEKLFF,TGTGCCAGCAGCGTACAGGGATCTTGGAATGAAAAACTGTTTTTT
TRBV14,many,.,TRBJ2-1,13,CASSQVSIGEQFF,TGTGCCAGCAGCCAAGTAAGCATTGGTGAGCAGTTCTTC
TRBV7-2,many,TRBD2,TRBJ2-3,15,CASSFQTSGSDTQYF,TGTGCCAGCAGCTTTCAGACTAGCGGGAGTGATACGCAGTATTTT
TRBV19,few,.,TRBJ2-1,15,CASSSPRSSYNEQFF,TGTGCCAGTAGTTCCCCCAGGAGCTCCTACAATGAGCAGTTCTTC
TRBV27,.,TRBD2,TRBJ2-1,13,CASRQHGLVEQFF,TGTGCCAGCAGACAACACGGACTAGTTGAGCAGTTCTTC
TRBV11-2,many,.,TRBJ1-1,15,CASSPWAGTATEAFF,TGTGCCAGCAGCCCATGGGCGGGGACGGCCACTGAAGCTTTCTTT
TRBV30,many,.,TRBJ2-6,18,CAWANRERGRSGANVLTF,TGTGCCTGGGCAAACAGGGAGAGGGGACGTTCGGGGGCCAACGTCCTGACTTTC
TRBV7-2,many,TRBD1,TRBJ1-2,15,CASSLVQGAAVGYTF,TGTGCCAGCAGCTTAGTGCAGGGGGCGGCTGTAGGCTACACCTTC
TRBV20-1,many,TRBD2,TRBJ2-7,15,CSARQLARSSYEQYF,TGCAGTGCTAGACAACTAGCGAGGAGCTCCTACGAGCAGTACTTC
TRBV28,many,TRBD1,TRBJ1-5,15,CAAKGGGTANQPQHF,TGTGCTGCGAAGGGTGGGGGGACAGCCAATCAGCCCCAGCATTTT
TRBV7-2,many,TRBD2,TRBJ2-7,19,CASSFLTSGGTWKSYEQYF,TGTGCCAGCAGCTTTCTAACTAGCGGGGGGACCTGGAAAAGCTACGAGCAGTACTTC
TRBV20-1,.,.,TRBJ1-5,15,CSAEVWQNSNQPQHF,TGCAGTGCCGAGGTGTGGCAGAATAGCAATCAGCCCCAGCATTTT
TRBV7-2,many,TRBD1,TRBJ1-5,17,CASSLDPPGGGNQPQHF,TGTGCCAGCAGCTTAGATCCCCCAGGGGGTGGCAATCAGCCCCAGCATTTT
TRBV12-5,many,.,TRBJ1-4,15,CASGLFVWADEKLFF,TGTGCTAGTGGTTTATTCGTGTGGGCCGACGAAAAACTGTTTTTT
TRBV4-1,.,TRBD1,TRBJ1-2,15,CASSQDRGPGYGYTF,TGCGCCAGCAGCCAAGACAGGGGGCCCGGCTATGGCTACACCTTC
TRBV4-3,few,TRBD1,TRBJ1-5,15,CASSPFGTGDQPQHF,TGCGCCAGCAGCCCCTTTGGGACAGGGGATCAGCCCCAGCATTTT
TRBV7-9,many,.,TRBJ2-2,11,CASSPTGELFF,TGTGCCAGCAGCCCGACCGGGGAGCTGTTTTTT
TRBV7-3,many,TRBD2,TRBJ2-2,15,CASRKSGGNTGELFF,TGTGCCAGCAGAAAGTCGGGGGGAAATACCGGGGAGCTGTTTTTT